The 15 T cell receptor beta chains given below trace back to one sample, sequenced in a study of Ad26.COV2.S vaccination and SARS-CoV-2 variants. Only in-frame clones appear in the TCRdb table, and some are missing; sequencing was by immunoSEQ multiplex PCR. Among approximately 300,000 clones listed, about 86% were seen once. Noted treatment: 15 to 20 received Ad26.COV2.S at low or high dose, single or two shots; about 5 received placebo; per-sample allocation not given. Sample collection was performed on day 63 after the first vaccine or placebo injection. Sequences were derived from peripheral blood, sampled in a trial of Ad26.COV2.S vaccine versus placebo. The origin of the receptors is a person between 18 and 59 years old who received the Ad26.COV2.S COVID-19 vaccine or a placebo.

The chain is built from TRBV19 and TRBJ1-1; weak D call: TRBD1 (6 bases). The CDR3 is made up of 14 amino acids. Deletions cut 5 bases from V and 4 bases from J, with 14 bases between. Germline CDR1 reads LNHDA; CDR2 reads SQIVND (reference sequence). CDR3 in amino acids: CASSQGSQRTEAFF. DNA of the CDR3: TGTGCCAGTAGTCAGGGGAGTCAGCGCACTGAAGCTTTCTTT.

This clone occurred a few times. J is TRBJ2-5 and V is TRBV9; D may be TRBD1 or TRBD2 (6 bases each). The CDR3 has 14 residues. Per the germline V gene, CDR1 is SGDLS and CDR2 is YYNGEE. Trimming removed 3 bases at V and 4 bases at J, with 13 bases between. The CDR3 spells CASSERGGGETQYF. The CDR3 nucleotides read TGTGCCAGCAGCGAGAGAGGGGGAGGAGAGACCCAGTACTTC.

This clone came up a few times. The gene calls are TRBV6-5 and TRBJ2-1; TRBD2 agrees at 9 bases. V gave up 8 bases and J gave up 7 bases; unmatched junction bases: 6. In germline, CDR1 is MNHEY, CDR2 SVGAGI. This CDR3 spans 13 amino acids. DNA of the CDR3: TGTGCCAGCTGGGCGGGGGGGCCGAATGAGCAGTTCTTC. The encoded protein is CASWAGGPNEQFF.

V and J are TRBV30 and TRBJ1-2, with TRBD1 identical over 7 bases. Germline CDR1 GTSNPN, CDR2 SVGIG (reference sequence). There are 13 residues in the CDR3. With 4 bases clipped from V and 3 bases from J, the junction kept 5 bases outside the gene matches. CDR3 amino acids: CAWNAGTDYGYTF. As DNA, the CDR3 is TGTGCCTGGAATGCCGGGACAGACTATGGCTACACCTTC.

The genes are TRBV4-1 and TRBJ2-7; D might be TRBD1 or TRBD2, each matching 5 bases. The V end lost 4 bases, the J end lost 6 bases, and 13 bases lay between the germline ends. The CDR3 covers 13 residues. The V gene's germline CDR1 is MGHRA and CDR2 YSYEKL. The CDR3 DNA follows: TGCGCCAGCAGCCGGGGACCCTTGGTCGAGCAGTACTTC. Encoded protein: CASSRGPLVEQYF.

The V call is TRBV30, the J call TRBJ1-2; D is perhaps TRBD1 (6 bases). This CDR3 is built from 11 residues. V was cut by 4 bases and J by 4 bases, with 7 bases left in between. Germline V CDR1 and CDR2: GTSNPN, SVGIG (reference sequence). CDR3 nucleotide sequence: TGTGCCTGGAAGGACAGCTATGGCTACACCTTC. Encoded protein: CAWKDSYGYTF.

The CDR3 DNA follows: TGTGCCAGCAGCTTGGCTAGCGGGGGAAAAGGGACGCAGTATTTT. Translation: CASSLASGGKGTQYF. The rearrangement links TRBV7-6 to TRBJ2-3; 10 bases fit TRBD2. CDR1 is SGHVS, CDR2 FNYEAQ, per germline. The ends lost 3 bases at V and 9 bases at J; junction bases unmatched: 9. This CDR3 region has 15 residues.

The gene calls are TRBV18 and TRBJ2-5, with 8 bases matching TRBD2. CDR3 length: 15 residues. From germline, CDR1 is KGHSH and CDR2 LQKENI. The V segment lost 6 bases and the J segment 5 bases; nucleotides outside the gene matches: 11. The CDR3 is CASSHPGTSRETQYF. The CDR3 coding sequence is TGTGCCAGCTCGCACCCCGGGACTAGTCGCGAGACCCAGTACTTC.

The chain employs TRBV6-5 and TRBJ2-7, with D maybe TRBD2 (5 bases). The CDR3 has 13 amino acids. The V gene lost 2 bases and the J gene lost 7 bases, with 12 bases spanning the gap. The germline V gene has CDR1 MNHEY and CDR2 SVGAGI. CDR3 protein: CASSYGWEREQYF. CDR3 in DNA: TGTGCCAGCAGTTACGGGTGGGAGCGGGAGCAGTACTTC.

The chain recombines TRBV6-2 or TRBV6-3 with TRBJ2-7, with TRBD2 identical over 12 bases. Germline CDR1 reads MNHEY; CDR2 reads SVGEGT. CDR3 size: 15 residues. The J segment lost 2 bases and the V segment lost 6 bases, leaving 5 bases of the junction unmatched. CDR3 region: CASSDGLAGTYEQYF. In DNA form, the CDR3 reads TGTGCCAGCAGCGACGGACTAGCGGGAACCTACGAGCAGTACTTC.

V and J are TRBV27 and TRBJ1-6; D uncertain. The ends were cut back, 5 bases at V and 0 bases at J, with 8 bases in the middle. There are 15 residues in the CDR3. Germline V lookup: CDR1 MNHEY, CDR2 SMNVEV (reference sequence). DNA of the CDR3: TGTGCCAGCAGTCCCGGACTCTCCTATAATTCACCCCTCCACTTT. Its protein product is CASSPGLSYNSPLHF.

The rearrangement joins TRBV19 to TRBJ1-5, with D perhaps matching TRBD1 (5 bases). The CDR3 runs to 16 residues. Germline V CDR1 and CDR2: LNHDA, SQIVND (reference sequence). Trimming took 4 bases from V and 2 from J, leaving 15 bases between them. The CDR3 protein is CASSRYAGFGNQPQHF. CDR3 nucleotide sequence: TGTGCCAGTAGTAGATACGCAGGGTTCGGCAATCAGCCCCAGCATTTT.

This clone has ten or more counts. The V call is TRBV7-2, the J call TRBJ1-2, with D perhaps TRBD1 (5 bases). CDR1 is SGHTA, CDR2 FQGNSA, per germline. Trimming took off 5 bases at V and 7 bases at J, with 17 bases between the two ends. The CDR3 has 14 amino acids. The CDR3 DNA sequence: TGTGCCAGCAGCCTACACCGGGACGCGGGTGGCTACACCTTC. Its translation is CASSLHRDAGGYTF.

The rearrangement joins TRBV7-9 to TRBJ2-3; D unresolved. Germline V lookup: CDR1 SEHNR, CDR2 FQNEAQ (reference sequence). There are 12 residues in the CDR3. The ends were cut back, 5 bases at V and 3 bases at J, with 6 bases in the middle. The CDR3 coding sequence is TGTGCCAGCAGCGACGGAACAGATACGCAGTATTTT. Encoded protein: CASSDGTDTQYF.

The chain carries TRBV3-1 (or the pseudogene TRBV3-2) and TRBJ1-4; possible D gene TRBD1, 6 bases. This CDR3 has 14 amino acids. Germline-derived CDR1 and CDR2 are LGHDT and YNNKEL (reference sequence). Trimming left V 1 base short and J 7 bases short, with 10 bases between. The CDR3 loop reads CASSQGGGREKLFF. The CDR3, as DNA: TGTGCCAGCAGCCAAGGAGGGGGACGTGAAAAACTGTTTTTT.